This T cell receptor (beta chain) is drawn from a study of early T cells in non-severe SARS-CoV-2 infection. Study-wide background: RNA in bulk from unsorted whole blood was sequenced, and chains were unpaired.

Attachment of unique molecular identifiers was made to individual cDNA molecules. TCRdb reprocessed the 5' RACE reads with MiXCR, giving one entry per CDR3 protein. The sample carries 70,000 or so distinct CDR3 sequences, 9.5% to 13% recorded once. V shed 1 base and J shed 4 bases, with 9 bases lying between them. CDR3 length: 13 amino acids. Looked up from germline, CDR1 is DFQATT and CDR2 is SNEGSKA (reference sequence). The input for sequencing was whole blood, taken at baseline. The chain joins TRBV20-1 to TRBJ2-3, with D possibly being TRBD2 (6 bases). The source of this sequence is an adult who was a healthcare worker with PCR-confirmed SARS-CoV-2 infection or an uninfected control (not recorded which). CDR3 nucleotides: TGCAGTGCTAGAGCCGGCGGGGCAGATACGCAGTATTTT. It encodes CSARAGGADTQYF.